The clone carrying this T cell receptor (beta chain) was seen a handful of times. J gave up 9 bases and V 1 base, and 9 bases lay outside the gene matches. CDR3 length: 15 amino acids. CDR1 is SGHRS, CDR2 YFSETQ, per germline. The sample comes from a study of low-dose radiotherapy and immunotherapy resistance in tumors. Time point given: before trial treatment. Primers targeting TRAV and TRBV primed first-strand cDNA, covering alpha and beta chains. For amplifying TCRs, the PCR ran for approximately 18 cycles with Phusion, which was used together with a constant-region primer and the adapter on the V primers. MiXCR was run by TCRdb on the reads, yielding one entry per CDR3 protein. The table lists tens of thousands of distinct CDR3 sequences, 9.4% of them singletons.

The TCR originated in a male donor with prostate cancer. Sequences were derived from PBMCs, sampled before treatment. The rearrangement joins TRBV5-1 to TRBJ2-2; 7 bases are a match to TRBD2. The CDR3 spells CASSLMAGAGRELFF. The CDR3 bases are TGCGCCAGCAGCTTGATGGCGGGAGCGGGCCGGGAGCTGTTTTTT. The entire variable domain, with the rest obtained from reference TRBV5-1 and TRBJ2-2, is as follows: KAGVTQTPRYLIKTRGQQVTLSCSPISGHRSVSWYQQTPGQGLQFLFEYFSETQRNKGNFPGRFSGRQFSNSRSEMNVSTLELGDSALYLCASSLMAGAGRELFFGEGSRLTVL.